These 17 T cell receptor beta chains were sequenced from one sample in a study of shared clonotypes between healthy human individuals. Data came from immunoSEQ multiplex PCR; TCRdb stores just in-frame clones and leaves some out. The table shows roughly 700,000 clones, with approximately 79% occurring only once. The sample taken for sequencing was memory CD4+ T cells sorted from blood. This sample's subset: CD45RA-negative fraction. These receptors were taken from a young woman in good health.

This sequence joins TRBV19 and TRBJ2-1; D gene unclear. Germline V gives CDR1 LNHDA, CDR2 SQIVND (reference sequence). The V and J ends lost 4 bases and 5 bases respectively, with 15 bases between them. The CDR3 loop spans 15 amino acids. DNA for the CDR3: TGTGCCAGTAGTACCCTCCCCCAGAGTAACAATGAGCAGTTCTTC. Translated: CASSTLPQSNNEQFF.

The V and J genes are TRBV19 and TRBJ2-7; the match to TRBD1 covers 9 bases. From germline, CDR1 is LNHDA and CDR2 SQIVND (reference sequence). The J segment lost 5 bases and the V segment lost 6 bases, leaving 11 bases of the junction unmatched. The CDR3 runs 15 residues. CDR3 sequence reads: CASRDAGTGSNEQYF. The CDR3 DNA reads as TGTGCCAGTAGAGATGCCGGGACAGGGTCGAACGAGCAGTACTTC.

The chain is built from TRBV18 and TRBJ2-2, with D perhaps assigned TRBD1 or TRBD2 (5 bases each). Germline CDR1 KGHSH, CDR2 LQKENI. CDR3 length equals 16 residues. V was pared by 8 bases and J by 4 bases, with 20 bases between. The DNA for the CDR3 is TGTGCCAGCCCCGGGGACCTGAGCGTAGCCACCGGGGAGCTGTTTTTT. This codes for CASPGDLSVATGELFF.

As regards this clone: One junction end disagrees with the germline gene, perhaps due to a read error. V usage is TRBV19 and J usage is TRBJ2-5, with 7 bases that match TRBD2. The germline V gene has CDR1 LNHDA and CDR2 SQIVND (reference sequence). This CDR3 comprises 12 residues. In nucleotides, the CDR3 is TGTGCCAGTAGTATTGCGGGGGAGAGCCAGTACTTC. Translated, it gives CASSIAGESQYF.

This clone showed up just once. This sequence joins TRBV2 and TRBJ1-5; no clear D gene. Trimming left V 6 bases short and J 1 base short, with 4 bases between. The germline V gene encodes CDR1 SNHLY and CDR2 FYNNEI. The CDR3 extends over 12 amino acids. The CDR3 bases are TGTGCCAGCAGGGACAGCAATCAGCCCCAGCATTTT. Residues: CASRDSNQPQHF. The full variable domain, rest sourced from reference TRBV2 and TRBJ1-5, is EPEVTQTPSHQVTQMGQEVILRCVPISNHLYFYWYRQILGQKVEFLVSFYNNEISEKSEIFDDQFSVERPDGSNFTLKIRSTKLEDSAMYFCASRDSNQPQHFGDGTRLSIL.

The rearrangement uses TRBV11-2 and TRBJ1-1; TRBD1 might be the D (5 bases). Germline-derived CDR1 and CDR2 are SGHAT and FQNNGV. The CDR3 is 12 residues long. V was pared by 8 bases and J by 7 bases, with 14 bases between. CDR3 sequence reads: CASHPVGGEAFF. CDR3 DNA sequence: TGTGCCAGCCACCCGGTGGGGGGTGAAGCTTTCTTT.

This sequence joins TRBV18 and TRBJ2-1, with 7 bases lining up with TRBD1. The CDR3 spans 15 residues. The junction had 8 bases not matched to a gene; V was cut back by 3 bases and J by 6 bases. Germline CDR1 is KGHSH and CDR2 is LQKENI. In DNA form, the CDR3 reads TGTGCCAGCTCACCGTCCCGGGACAGCTTCAATGAGCAGTTCTTC. It yields the protein CASSPSRDSFNEQFF. Filled out from reference TRBV18 and TRBJ2-1, the complete variable domain reads NAGVMQNPRHLVRRRGQEARLRCSPMKGHSHVYWYRQLPEEGLKFMVYLQKENIIDESGMPKERFSAEFPKEGPSILRIQQVVRGDSAAYFCASSPSRDSFNEQFFGPGTRLTVL.

The J gene is TRBJ2-1, the V gene TRBV5-1; TRBD1 agrees at 7 bases. The CDR3 is made up of 14 amino acids. V shed 7 bases and J 7 bases; nucleotides not matched to a gene: 11. From germline, CDR1 is SGHRS and CDR2 YFSETQ. CDR3 in DNA: TGCGCCAGCCTTGTAGGGACAGAGGGGAATGAGCAGTTCTTC. Protein sequence: CASLVGTEGNEQFF.

This clone was seen a handful of times. This chain joins TRBV29-1 and TRBJ1-1; unclear D gene. CDR3 length equals 13 residues. Deletions cut 7 bases from V and 2 bases from J, with 14 bases between. Germline V gene data show CDR1 as SQVTM and CDR2 as ANQGSEA. The CDR3 sequence is CSATGDGNTEAFF. The CDR3 DNA follows: TGCAGCGCAACCGGTGACGGCAACACTGAAGCTTTCTTT.

The V gene is TRBV25-1, the J gene TRBJ2-3; D gene unclear. V shed 1 base and J shed 4 bases, with 12 bases lying between them. The CDR3 totals 15 residues. Germline CDR1 reads MGHDK; CDR2 reads SYGVNS. The CDR3 loop is CASSESLLGADTQYF. The CDR3 region has the DNA TGTGCCAGCAGTGAATCGCTTTTAGGCGCAGATACGCAGTATTTT.

Only a few counts were recorded for this clone. The sample holds other DNA sequences that translate to the same CDR3. In DNA form, the CDR3 reads TGTGCCATCAGTCTAGCGGGGGGCACAGATACGCAGTATTTT. As protein: CAISLAGGTDTQYF. The chain uses TRBV10-3 and TRBJ2-3; the match to TRBD2 covers 10 bases. V was clipped by 5 bases and J by 1 base; unmatched bases: 0. CDR1 is ENHRY and CDR2 is SYGVKD in the germline V gene. The CDR3 loop spans 14 amino acids.

The V and J genes are TRBV28 and TRBJ2-7; no definite D call. Germline-derived CDR1 and CDR2 are MDHEN and SYDVKM. This CDR3 region has 16 residues. The ends were cut back, 6 bases at V and 3 bases at J, with 21 bases in the middle. Here the CDR3 reads CASSTPGAQYSYEQYF. The CDR3 DNA reads as TGTGCCAGCAGCACTCCTGGCGCCCAGTACAGCTACGAGCAGTACTTC.

The table lists this clone with a count of one. The chain recombines TRBV18 with TRBJ1-1, with 7 nucleotides matching TRBD1. The CDR3 has 15 amino acids. J lost 5 bases, V lost 3 bases, and 9 bases had no gene match. Germline CDR1 and CDR2: KGHSH and LQKENI. The CDR3 sequence is CASSPMDRTGTEAFF. CDR3 in DNA: TGTGCCAGCTCACCTATGGACAGGACGGGGACTGAAGCTTTCTTT.

The gene calls are TRBV29-1 and TRBJ1-4, with 7 bases that match TRBD1. This CDR3 region has 18 residues. V lost 6 bases and J lost 8; bases outside the gene matches: 24. CDR1 and CDR2 from the germline V gene are SQVTM and ANQGSEA. The CDR3 coding sequence is TGCAGCGTAGGCGGACAGGTCGGGGATCTTGCGGATCGGGAAAAACTGTTTTTT. It is translated as CSVGGQVGDLADREKLFF.

This clone occurred a few times. The chain has TRBV28 and TRBJ1-1, with TRBD1 identical over 10 bases. There are 16 residues in the CDR3. The V segment lost 3 bases and the J segment 4 bases; nucleotides outside the gene matches: 8. CDR1 and CDR2 (germline): MDHEN, SYDVKM. The CDR3 region is CASSFASGTGATEAFF. DNA of the CDR3: TGTGCCAGCAGTTTTGCGTCCGGGACAGGGGCCACTGAAGCTTTCTTT.

The V call is TRBV7-2, the J call TRBJ2-4, with D perhaps TRBD2 (5 bases). Germline values: CDR1 SGHTA, CDR2 FQGNSA. The CDR3 totals 14 residues. Deletions cut 2 bases from V and 4 bases from J, with 9 bases between. CDR3 sequence (DNA): TGTGCCAGCAGCTTACAATCGGGGAAAAACATTCAGTACTTC. Protein product: CASSLQSGKNIQYF.

This clone was found a few times. V is TRBV27 and J is TRBJ2-1, with D hard to call. V lost 5 bases and J 8 bases, leaving 13 bases between the germline ends. This CDR3 has 13 residues. The V gene's germline CDR1 is MNHEY and CDR2 SMNVEV (reference sequence). The CDR3 loop reads CASSQIVGYEQFF. The CDR3 coding sequence is TGTGCCAGCAGTCAGATAGTGGGCTATGAGCAGTTCTTC.